The entry that follows covers one TCR beta chain sequence. Its target is unknown. This sample was included in a study of OX40 agonist ivuxolimab in advanced cancers. General study results and limits: The work left the antigen specificity of expanded peripheral T cells undetermined. Among some nonresponders, normalized T-cell clonal expansion was also low.

Autoimmune disease history or systemic immunosuppression disqualified patients. Blood samples were obtained at baseline, cycle 4 day 1, and cycle 7 day 1. Using immunoSEQ multiplex PCR, the repertoire was profiled, and TCRdb retains in-frame clones only, with some absent. The sample has 15,000 to 20,000 clones; roughly four fifths are singletons. Germline V CDR1 and CDR2: MNHEY, SMNVEV (reference sequence). Between the trimmed V and J ends, which lost 5 bases and 0 bases, there was a span of 10 bases. The CDR3 has 14 amino acids. The chain joins TRBV27 to TRBJ1-1; D unclear. This TCR derives from an adult with an advanced solid tumor such as melanoma, head and neck, liver or kidney cancer. Sample: CD4+ or CD8+ T cells sorted from blood, taken in a trial of the OX40 agonist ivuxolimab. The CDR3 loop is CASSGNSLNTEAFF. The CDR3 DNA is TGTGCCAGCAGTGGGAATAGCCTGAACACTGAAGCTTTCTTT.